Shown below are 24 T cell receptor beta chains from a single sample sequenced in a study of beta chain features in type 1 diabetes. The entirety of the isolated RNA underwent reverse transcription, so expressed TCRB transcripts were sequenced. Method: immunoSEQ multiplex PCR; TCRdb's copy keeps in-frame clones and lacks some. Of about 620,000 clones listed, less than 20% are singletons. Sequencing was carried out using naive CD4+ T cells from blood. The receptors were sampled from a man aged 18 to 29 in good health.

The genes are TRBV12-5 and TRBJ1-1; weak D call: TRBD1 (6 bases). Germline V gene lookup returns CDR1 LGHNT and CDR2 FRNRAP. The CDR3 is made up of 16 amino acids. Trimming took off 0 bases at V and 1 base at J, with 12 bases between the two ends. The DNA of the CDR3 is TGTGCTAGTGGTTTGGTAAACGGGGGCCCGAACACTGAAGCTTTCTTT. The encoded protein is CASGLVNGGPNTEAFF.

In this sample, this clone turned up a few times. The chain links TRBV25-1 to TRBJ2-1; TRBD2 agrees at 10 bases. CDR3 size: 18 residues. Germline V gene data show CDR1 as MGHDK and CDR2 as SYGVNS. J was trimmed by 2 bases and V by 4 bases; bases with no gene match: 11. CDR3 sequence reads: CASSGGTSAARAYNEQFF. CDR3 coding DNA: TGTGCCAGCAGTGGGGGGACTAGCGCCGCAAGAGCCTACAATGAGCAGTTCTTC.

This clone was counted a few times. CDR3 in amino acids: CASRRGGQPQHF. The CDR3 nucleotides are TGTGCCAGCAGGCGGGGAGGTCAGCCCCAGCATTTT. V and J are TRBV6-6 and TRBJ1-5; D unresolved. The V gene's germline CDR1 is MNHNY and CDR2 SVGAGI (reference sequence). The CDR3 runs 12 residues. V was shortened by 6 bases and J by 6 bases, with 9 bases between the two germline ends.

This clone has only a few counts. The chain carries TRBV28 and TRBJ2-1, with D hard to call. Trimming removed 2 bases at V and 8 bases at J, with 4 bases between. This CDR3 spans 11 amino acids. Germline CDR1 is MDHEN and CDR2 is SYDVKM. CDR3 in DNA: TGTGCCAGCAGTTTAACGGATGAGCAGTTCTTC. Protein: CASSLTDEQFF.

This clone was seen a handful of times. V usage is TRBV7-2 and J usage is TRBJ1-5, with unresolved D. This CDR3 comprises 12 residues. V dropped 5 bases and J dropped 6 bases, with 8 bases sitting between them. Germline V gene data show CDR1 as SGHTA and CDR2 as FQGNSA. This chain's CDR3 is CASSRPGQPQHF. In DNA form, the CDR3 reads TGTGCCAGCAGCAGGCCAGGTCAGCCCCAGCATTTT.

This clone has just a few counts. This rearrangement joins TRBV4-2 to TRBJ1-4; no firm D call. The CDR3 totals 13 residues. Germline V lookup: CDR1 LGHNA, CDR2 YNFKEQ. V was trimmed by 0 bases and J by 8 bases, leaving 7 bases between them. The CDR3 nucleotides are TGTGCCAGCAGCCAAGAAGGCAAGGAAAAACTGTTTTTT. Its translation is CASSQEGKEKLFF.

This clone was detected only a few times. The chain employs TRBV9 and TRBJ2-3; 12 nucleotides agree with TRBD2. The CDR3 contains 18 residues. Germline CDR1 reads SGDLS; CDR2 reads YYNGEE. V gave up 0 bases and J gave up 1 base; unmatched junction bases: 6. The CDR3 DNA sequence: TGTGCCAGCAGCGTAGCTACGACTAGCGGGGGTCGCACAGATACGCAGTATTTT. It translates to CASSVATTSGGRTDTQYF.

V is TRBV29-1 and J is TRBJ2-3; D tentatively fits TRBD1 or TRBD2 (5 bases each). Germline lookup yields CDR1 SQVTM and CDR2 ANQGSEA. V lost 1 base to trimming and J lost 1 base, with 24 bases between them. The CDR3 totals 19 residues. The DNA of the CDR3 is TGCAGCGTTGAAGGGGGCCGGGGCAGCCGGCTGGGGGGCACAGATACGCAGTATTTT. Its protein product is CSVEGGRGSRLGGTDTQYF.

V gene TRBV5-4 combines with J gene TRBJ2-1; D is perhaps TRBD1 or TRBD2 (5 bases each). The germline V gene has CDR1 SGHNT and CDR2 YYREEE (reference sequence). Trimming removed 4 bases at V and 7 bases at J, with 18 bases between. This CDR3 is 15 amino acids long. The CDR3 protein is CASSLDSGSWNEQFF. The DNA of the CDR3 is TGTGCCAGCAGCCTCGACAGCGGATCATGGAATGAGCAGTTCTTC.

The chain carries TRBV9 and TRBJ2-5; the D is unclear. This CDR3 is built from 13 residues. Germline V CDR1 and CDR2: SGDLS, YYNGEE. The V end lost 0 bases, the J end lost 3 bases, and 6 bases lay between the germline ends. CDR3 sequence reads: CASSVGKEETQYF. CDR3 nucleotide sequence: TGTGCCAGCAGCGTAGGGAAAGAAGAGACCCAGTACTTC.

The V call is TRBV25-1, the J call TRBJ1-2; TRBD1 matches at 7 bases. The CDR3 is 17 amino acids. Germline V CDR1 and CDR2: MGHDK, SYGVNS. V was clipped by 2 bases and J by 4 bases; unmatched bases: 13. CDR3 nucleotide sequence: TGTGCCAGCAGTGAAAAGCCACAGGGGTCCCCTAGCTATGGCTACACCTTC. It yields the protein CASSEKPQGSPSYGYTF.

The V and J genes are TRBV7-6 and TRBJ2-2; 9 nucleotides agree with TRBD1. The V and J ends lost 5 bases and 4 bases, in that order; junction bases with no gene match: 11. The CDR3 extends over 17 amino acids. Germline V gene lookup returns CDR1 SGHVS and CDR2 FNYEAQ. The CDR3 nucleotides read TGTGCCAGCAGCCGGCTCTCCGGGACAGGGTCCACCGGGGAGCTGTTTTTT. Protein: CASSRLSGTGSTGELFF.

The V and J genes are TRBV9 and TRBJ1-1; perhaps TRBD1 as D (5 bases). The CDR3 has 13 amino acids. Germline V lookup: CDR1 SGDLS, CDR2 YYNGEE. V was clipped by 0 bases and J by 11 bases, with 14 bases between them. CDR3 in DNA: TGTGCCAGCAGCGTAGTGGGGGAAACGGACGCTTTCTTT. Translated, it gives CASSVVGETDAFF.

This clone was picked up a small number of times. The same CDR3 can be traced to other DNA sequences in this sample. V usage is TRBV4-3 and J usage is TRBJ1-6; D is unresolved. Germline V gene sequence: CDR1 LGHNA, CDR2 YSLEER. The CDR3 is 17 amino acids. Trimming removed 0 bases from V and 1 base from J, with 10 bases in between. CDR3 coding DNA: TGCGCCAGCAGCCAAGAAAGGGTGGGATCCTATAATTCACCCCTCCACTTT. It translates to CASSQERVGSYNSPLHF.

This clone was observed a few times. This chain links TRBV30 with TRBJ1-3; 8 bases are shared with TRBD1. This CDR3 has 14 residues. Germline trimming cut 8 bases from V and 0 bases from J; bases unmatched to any gene: 6. Germline V gives CDR1 GTSNPN, CDR2 SVGIG (reference sequence). The CDR3: CAQGTGISGNTIYF. Written as DNA, the CDR3 is TGTGCCCAGGGGACAGGCATCTCTGGAAACACCATATATTTT.

V gene TRBV14 combines with J gene TRBJ1-2, with 8 bases matching TRBD1. This CDR3 spans 17 amino acids. Germline CDR1 and CDR2: SGHDN and FVKESK. V was pared by 0 bases and J by 1 base, with 7 bases of the junction left unmatched. This chain's CDR3 is CASSQERARGLNYGYTF. CDR3 coding DNA: TGTGCCAGCAGCCAAGAGAGAGCCAGGGGGCTTAACTATGGCTACACCTTC. Supplemented by reference TRBV14 and TRBJ1-2, the full variable domain reads EAGVTQFPSHSVIEKGQTVTLRCDPISGHDNLYWYRRVMGKEIKFLLHFVKESKQDESGMPNNRFLAERTGGTYSTLKVQPAELEDSGVYFCASSQERARGLNYGYTFGSGTRLTVV.

This clone was found a few times. This sample includes further DNA sequences coding for the same CDR3. The V gene is TRBV7-2, the J gene TRBJ1-5, with D maybe TRBD1 (5 bases). Trimming left V 1 base short and J 4 bases short, with 11 bases between. Germline values: CDR1 SGHTA, CDR2 FQGNSA. The CDR3 consists of 15 residues. The CDR3 sequence is CASSLVGAGNQPQHF. For the CDR3, the DNA is TGTGCCAGCAGCTTAGTTGGGGCGGGGAATCAGCCCCAGCATTTT.

The chain joins TRBV19 to TRBJ2-5; 12 positions agree with TRBD2. The CDR3 covers 14 residues. Unmatched junction bases numbered 3, after V lost 5 bases and J lost 5 bases. Germline-derived CDR1 and CDR2 are LNHDA and SQIVND (reference sequence). This chain's CDR3 is CASSRLAGEETQYF. The DNA of the CDR3 is TGTGCCAGTAGTCGACTAGCGGGAGAGGAGACCCAGTACTTC.

V and J are TRBV28 and TRBJ2-1, with 8 bases identical to TRBD2. This CDR3 has 15 amino acids. Unmatched junction bases numbered 13, after V lost 8 bases and J lost 7 bases. The germline V gene encodes CDR1 MDHEN and CDR2 SYDVKM. The DNA of the CDR3 is TGTGCCAGCGCCCGGGGCGGGGGGTCGAGGAATGAGCAGTTCTTC. Its translation is CASARGGGSRNEQFF.

This clone was detected only a few times. The junction shows a germline mismatch at one end, possibly a read error. The chain recombines TRBV7-7 with TRBJ2-2, with 7 positions matching TRBD2. CDR3 length: 14 residues. CDR1 is SSHAT, CDR2 FNYEAQ, per germline (reference sequence). CDR3 coding DNA: TGTGCTAGCAGCTGGGACTATAGCACCGGGGAGCTGTTTTTT. The encoded protein is CASSWDYSTGELFF. Together with reference TRBV7-7 and TRBJ2-2, the CDR3 gives the full variable domain: GAGVSQSPRYKVTKRGQDVTLRCDPISSHATLYWYQQALGQGPEFLTYFNYEAQPDKSGLPSDRFSAERPEGSISTLTIQRTEQRDSAMYRCASSWDYSTGELFFGEGSRLTVL.

This sequence joins TRBV28 and TRBJ2-1; no reliable D call. Trimming removed 6 bases from V and 13 bases from J, with 19 bases in between. CDR1 and CDR2 from the germline V gene are MDHEN and SYDVKM. This CDR3 is built from 13 residues. The CDR3: CASSPGSTNLQFF. CDR3 in DNA: TGTGCCAGCAGCCCCGGGTCAACCAACCTTCAGTTCTTC.

This clone has just a few counts. The rearrangement joins TRBV4-1 to TRBJ2-2; weak D call: TRBD2 (6 bases). The V end lost 5 bases, the J end lost 5 bases, and 21 bases lay between the germline ends. The CDR3 consists of 17 residues. Germline CDR1 MGHRA, CDR2 YSYEKL. The CDR3 region has the DNA TGCGCCAGCAGCTTACGGGACTCATCCCTGGGGACCGGGGAGCTGTTTTTT. This encodes CASSLRDSSLGTGELFF.

A few counts support this clone. This chain links TRBV7-6 with TRBJ1-1; no reliable D call. The CDR3 has 14 amino acids. Trimming removed 3 bases at V and 0 bases at J, with 8 bases between. Germline V gene lookup returns CDR1 SGHVS and CDR2 FNYEAQ. The CDR3 sequence is CASSLMGVNTEAFF. The CDR3 nucleotides are TGTGCCAGCAGCTTGATGGGCGTGAACACTGAAGCTTTCTTT.

This chain uses TRBV28 with TRBJ1-1; 8 positions agree with TRBD1. Germline CDR1 is MDHEN and CDR2 is SYDVKM. The V gene end was trimmed by 6 bases and the J gene end by 5 bases; junction bases not matched to a gene: 8. The CDR3 is 14 amino acids. CDR3 amino acids: CASSPQGAKTEAFF. In DNA form, the CDR3 reads TGTGCCAGCAGCCCCCAGGGGGCGAAGACTGAAGCTTTCTTT.